This T cell receptor (beta chain) was found in a study of cytomegalovirus exposure and HLA in healthy donors. Overall study results and limits: 87-base-pair reads could not separate some V segments, including TRBV6-2 and TRBV6-3.

The PCR had 60 Vbeta and 13 Jbeta primers. Assay: immunoSEQ multiplex PCR; the TCRdb copy retains only in-frame clones and omits some. This sample has about 160,000 clones, with around 80% found just once. The V gene's germline CDR1 is SEHNR and CDR2 FQNEAQ (reference sequence). With 4 bases clipped from V and 3 bases from J, the junction kept 5 bases outside the gene matches. The CDR3 is 14 residues long. In the case of this clone: The antigen is not known.

This sequence was found in a woman aged 50 to 60 in good health and CMV-seropositive. Sequenced sample: PBMCs. V is TRBV7-9 and J is TRBJ2-7; 8 bases fit TRBD1. CDR3 coding DNA: TGTGCCAGCAGCTCCGACAGGGGACTCTACGAGCAGTACTTC. Translating it yields CASSSDRGLYEQYF.